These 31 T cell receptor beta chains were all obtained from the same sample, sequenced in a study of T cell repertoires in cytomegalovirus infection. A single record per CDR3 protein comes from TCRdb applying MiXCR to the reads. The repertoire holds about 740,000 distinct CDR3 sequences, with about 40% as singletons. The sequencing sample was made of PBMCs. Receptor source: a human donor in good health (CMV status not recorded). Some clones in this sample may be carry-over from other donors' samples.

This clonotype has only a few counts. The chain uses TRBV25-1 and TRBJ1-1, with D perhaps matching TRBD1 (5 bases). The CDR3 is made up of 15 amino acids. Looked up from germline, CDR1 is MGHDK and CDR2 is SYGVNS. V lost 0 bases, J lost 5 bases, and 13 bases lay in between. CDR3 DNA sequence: TGTGCCAGCAGTGAATACGTGGGGGGTGGGACTGAAGCTTTCTTT. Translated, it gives CASSEYVGGGTEAFF.

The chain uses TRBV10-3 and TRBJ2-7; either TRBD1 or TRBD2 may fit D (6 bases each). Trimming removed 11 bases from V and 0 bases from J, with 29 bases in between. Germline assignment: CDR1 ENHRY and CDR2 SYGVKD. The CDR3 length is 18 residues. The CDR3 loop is CACQGGVTGTSSSYEQYF. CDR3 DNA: TGTGCCTGTCAGGGCGGGGTAACAGGGACCTCGAGCTCCTACGAGCAGTACTTC.

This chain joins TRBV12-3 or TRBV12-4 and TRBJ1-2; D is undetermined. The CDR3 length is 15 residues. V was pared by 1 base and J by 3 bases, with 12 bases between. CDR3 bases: TGTGCCAGCAGTTTAGAGAGGGTGCCGGACTATGGCTACACCTTC. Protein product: CASSLERVPDYGYTF.

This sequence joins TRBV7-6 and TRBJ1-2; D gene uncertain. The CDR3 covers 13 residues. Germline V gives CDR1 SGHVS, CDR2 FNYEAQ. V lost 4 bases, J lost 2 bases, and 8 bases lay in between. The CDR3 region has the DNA TGTGCCAGCAGCTGGGCCAACAACTATGGCTACACCTTC. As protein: CASSWANNYGYTF.

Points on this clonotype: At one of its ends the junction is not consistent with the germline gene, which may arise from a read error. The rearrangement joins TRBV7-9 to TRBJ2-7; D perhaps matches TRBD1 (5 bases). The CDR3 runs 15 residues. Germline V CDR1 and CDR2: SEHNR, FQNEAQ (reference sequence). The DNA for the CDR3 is TGTGACAGCAGCTTAGGGGCAGAGAGCTCCTACGAGCATTACTTC. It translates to CDSSLGAESSYEHYF.

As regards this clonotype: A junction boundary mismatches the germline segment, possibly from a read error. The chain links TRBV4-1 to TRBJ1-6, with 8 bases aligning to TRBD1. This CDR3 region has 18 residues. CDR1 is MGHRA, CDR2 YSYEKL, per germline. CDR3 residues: CASSLRGQGEIHNSPLRF. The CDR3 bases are TGCGCCAGCAGCCTCCGAGGACAGGGAGAAATTCATAATTCACCCCTCCGCTTT.

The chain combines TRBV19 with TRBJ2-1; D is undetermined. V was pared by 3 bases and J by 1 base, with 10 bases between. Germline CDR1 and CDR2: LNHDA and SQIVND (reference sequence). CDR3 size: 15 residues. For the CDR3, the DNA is TGTGCCAGTAGTATGGTCGGGTTATCCTACAATGAGCAGTTCTTC. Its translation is CASSMVGLSYNEQFF.

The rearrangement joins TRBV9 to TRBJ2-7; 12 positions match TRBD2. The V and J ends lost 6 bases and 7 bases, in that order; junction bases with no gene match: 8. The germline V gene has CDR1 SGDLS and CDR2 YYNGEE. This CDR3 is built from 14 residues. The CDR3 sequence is CASTPTSGSPEQYF. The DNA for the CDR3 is TGTGCCAGCACCCCGACTAGCGGGAGTCCAGAGCAGTACTTC. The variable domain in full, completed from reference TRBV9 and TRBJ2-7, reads DSGVTQTPKHLITATGQRVTLRCSPRSGDLSVYWYQQSLDQGLQFLIQYYNGEERAKGNILERFSAQQFPDLHSELNLSSLELGDSALYFCASTPTSGSPEQYFGPGTRLTVT.

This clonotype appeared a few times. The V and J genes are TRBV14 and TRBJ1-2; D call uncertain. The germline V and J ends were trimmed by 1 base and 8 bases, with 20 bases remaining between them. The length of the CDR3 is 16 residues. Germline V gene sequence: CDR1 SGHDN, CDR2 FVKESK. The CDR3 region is CASSQGTGGTPKGYTF. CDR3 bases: TGTGCCAGCAGCCAAGGTACGGGCGGAACTCCTAAGGGCTACACCTTC. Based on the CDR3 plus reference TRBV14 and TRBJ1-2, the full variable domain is EAGVTQFPSHSVIEKGQTVTLRCDPISGHDNLYWYRRVMGKEIKFLLHFVKESKQDESGMPNNRFLAERTGGTYSTLKVQPAELEDSGVYFCASSQGTGGTPKGYTFGSGTRLTVV.

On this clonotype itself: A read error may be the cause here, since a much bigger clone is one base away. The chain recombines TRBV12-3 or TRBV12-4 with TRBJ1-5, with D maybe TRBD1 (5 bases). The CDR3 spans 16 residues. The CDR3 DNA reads TGTGCCAGCAGTTTAATCGGGGGACGTGGCAATCAGCCCCAGCCTTTT. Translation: CASSLIGGRGNQPQPF.

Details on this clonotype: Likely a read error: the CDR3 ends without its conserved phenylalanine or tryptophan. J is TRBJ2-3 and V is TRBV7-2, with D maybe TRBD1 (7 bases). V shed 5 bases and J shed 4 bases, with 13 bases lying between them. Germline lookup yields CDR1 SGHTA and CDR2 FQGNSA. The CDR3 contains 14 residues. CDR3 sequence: CASSAGGRPDTQYL. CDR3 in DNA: TGTGCCAGCAGCGCAGGGGGGCGGCCAGATACGCAGTATTTG.

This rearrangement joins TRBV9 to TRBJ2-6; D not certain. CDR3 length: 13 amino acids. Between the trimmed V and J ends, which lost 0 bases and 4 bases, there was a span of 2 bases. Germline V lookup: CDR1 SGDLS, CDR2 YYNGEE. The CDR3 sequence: CASSVEGANVLTF. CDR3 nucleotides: TGTGCCAGCAGCGTAGAAGGGGCCAACGTCCTGACTTTC.

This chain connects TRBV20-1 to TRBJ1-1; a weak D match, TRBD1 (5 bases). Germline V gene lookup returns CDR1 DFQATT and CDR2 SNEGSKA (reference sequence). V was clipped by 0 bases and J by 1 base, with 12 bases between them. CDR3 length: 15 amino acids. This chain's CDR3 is CSARDPARGNTEAFF. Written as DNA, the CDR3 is TGCAGTGCTAGAGACCCGGCTAGGGGGAACACTGAAGCTTTCTTT.

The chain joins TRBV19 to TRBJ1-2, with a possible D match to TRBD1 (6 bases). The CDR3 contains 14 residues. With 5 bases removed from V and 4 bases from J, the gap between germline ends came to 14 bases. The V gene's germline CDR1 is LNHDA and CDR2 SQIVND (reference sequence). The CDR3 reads CASSPKTGFYGYTF. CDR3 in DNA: TGTGCCAGTAGTCCAAAGACAGGTTTCTATGGCTACACCTTC.

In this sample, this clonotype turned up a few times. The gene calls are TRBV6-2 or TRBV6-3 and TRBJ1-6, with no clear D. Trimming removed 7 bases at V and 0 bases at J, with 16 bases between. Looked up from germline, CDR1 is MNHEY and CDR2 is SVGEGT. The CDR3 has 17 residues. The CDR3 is CASTTPALGSYNSPLHF. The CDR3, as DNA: TGTGCCAGCACCACGCCGGCATTGGGCTCCTATAATTCACCCCTCCACTTT.

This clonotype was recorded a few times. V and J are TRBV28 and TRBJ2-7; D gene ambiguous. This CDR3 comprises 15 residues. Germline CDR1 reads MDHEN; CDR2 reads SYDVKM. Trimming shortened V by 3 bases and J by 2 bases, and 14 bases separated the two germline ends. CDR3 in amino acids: CASSFGAEGTYEQYF. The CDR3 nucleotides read TGTGCCAGCAGTTTTGGTGCTGAAGGAACCTACGAGCAGTACTTC. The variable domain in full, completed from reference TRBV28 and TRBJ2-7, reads DVKVTQSSRYLVKRTGEKVFLECVQDMDHENMFWYRQDPGLGLRLIYFSYDVKMKEKGDIPEGYSVSREKKERFSLILESASTNQTSMYLCASSFGAEGTYEQYFGPGTRLTVT.

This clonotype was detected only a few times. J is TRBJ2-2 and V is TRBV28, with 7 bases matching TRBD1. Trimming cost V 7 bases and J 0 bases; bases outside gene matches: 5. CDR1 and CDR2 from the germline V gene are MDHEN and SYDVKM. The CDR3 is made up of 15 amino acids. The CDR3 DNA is TGTGCCAGCACCAGGGACAGAACGAACACCGGGGAGCTGTTTTTT. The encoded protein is CASTRDRTNTGELFF.

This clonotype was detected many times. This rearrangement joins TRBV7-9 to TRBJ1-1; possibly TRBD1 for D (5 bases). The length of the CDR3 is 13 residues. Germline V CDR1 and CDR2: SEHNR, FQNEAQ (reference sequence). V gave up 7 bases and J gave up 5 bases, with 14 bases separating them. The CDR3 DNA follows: TGTGCCAGCAAAGCTGAGAGGGGAACTGAAGCTTTCTTT. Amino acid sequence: CASKAERGTEAFF.

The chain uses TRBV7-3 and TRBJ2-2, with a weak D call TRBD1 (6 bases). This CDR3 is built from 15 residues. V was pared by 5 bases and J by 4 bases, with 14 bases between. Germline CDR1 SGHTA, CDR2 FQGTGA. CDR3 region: CASSPGVVTTGELFF. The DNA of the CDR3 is TGTGCCAGCAGCCCAGGGGTTGTCACCACCGGGGAGCTGTTTTTT.

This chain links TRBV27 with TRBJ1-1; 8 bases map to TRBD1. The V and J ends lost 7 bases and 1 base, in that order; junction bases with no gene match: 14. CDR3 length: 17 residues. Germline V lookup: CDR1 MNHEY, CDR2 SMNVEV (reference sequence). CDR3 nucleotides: TGTGCCAGCAAGACGAGCTCGGACAGGGTTTGGAACACTGAAGCTTTCTTT. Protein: CASKTSSDRVWNTEAFF.

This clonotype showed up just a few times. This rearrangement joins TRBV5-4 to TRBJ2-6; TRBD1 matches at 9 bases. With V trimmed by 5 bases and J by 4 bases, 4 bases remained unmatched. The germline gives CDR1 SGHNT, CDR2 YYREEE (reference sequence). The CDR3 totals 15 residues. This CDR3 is CASSYTGGGANVLTF. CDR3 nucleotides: TGTGCCAGCAGTTATACAGGGGGCGGGGCCAACGTCCTGACTTTC.

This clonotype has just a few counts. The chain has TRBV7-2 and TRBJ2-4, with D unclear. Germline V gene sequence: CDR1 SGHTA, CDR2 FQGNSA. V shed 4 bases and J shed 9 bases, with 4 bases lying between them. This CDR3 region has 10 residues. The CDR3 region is CASSSRIQYF. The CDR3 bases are TGTGCCAGCAGCTCCCGCATTCAGTACTTC.

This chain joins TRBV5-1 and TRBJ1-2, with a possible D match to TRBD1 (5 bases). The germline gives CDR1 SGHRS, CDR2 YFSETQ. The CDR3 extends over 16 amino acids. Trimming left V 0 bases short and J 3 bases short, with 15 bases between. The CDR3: CASSLGAWGTDYGYTF. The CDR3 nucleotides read TGCGCCAGCAGCTTGGGAGCTTGGGGCACTGACTATGGCTACACCTTC.

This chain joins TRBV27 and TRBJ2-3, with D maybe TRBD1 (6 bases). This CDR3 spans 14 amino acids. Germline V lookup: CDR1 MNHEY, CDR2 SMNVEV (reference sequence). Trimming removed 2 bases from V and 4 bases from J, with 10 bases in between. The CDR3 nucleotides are TGTGCCAGCAGTTTAAGGGGGTTCTCAGATACGCAGTATTTT. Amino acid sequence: CASSLRGFSDTQYF.

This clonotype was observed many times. In DNA form, the CDR3 reads TGTGCCAGCAGTTCAAACGGGACACCAAAGACCCAGTACTTC. Translating gives CASSSNGTPKTQYF. The rearrangement joins TRBV28 to TRBJ2-5, with a tentative D call TRBD1 (6 bases). Looked up from germline, CDR1 is MDHEN and CDR2 is SYDVKM. The CDR3 runs 14 residues. The V and J ends lost 4 bases and 6 bases respectively, with 15 bases between them.

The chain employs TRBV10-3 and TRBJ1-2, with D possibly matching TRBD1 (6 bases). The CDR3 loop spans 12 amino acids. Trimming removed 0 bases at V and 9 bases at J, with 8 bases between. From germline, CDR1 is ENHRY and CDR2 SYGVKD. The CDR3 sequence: CAISESRGSYTF. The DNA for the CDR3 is TGTGCCATCAGTGAGTCAAGGGGGAGCTACACCTTC.

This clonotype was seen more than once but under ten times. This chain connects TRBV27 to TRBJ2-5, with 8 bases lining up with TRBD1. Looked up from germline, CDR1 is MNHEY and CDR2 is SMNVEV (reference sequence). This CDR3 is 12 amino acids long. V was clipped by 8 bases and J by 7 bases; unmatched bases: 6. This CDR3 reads CASGTGLRTQYF. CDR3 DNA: TGTGCCAGCGGGACAGGCCTGAGGACCCAGTACTTC.

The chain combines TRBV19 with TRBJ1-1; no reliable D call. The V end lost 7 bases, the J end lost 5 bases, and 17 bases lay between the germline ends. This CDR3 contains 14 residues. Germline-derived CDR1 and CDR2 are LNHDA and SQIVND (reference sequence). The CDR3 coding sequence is TGTGCCAGTATGGTCCAGGCTGTGACTACTGAAGCTTTCTTT. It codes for CASMVQAVTTEAFF.

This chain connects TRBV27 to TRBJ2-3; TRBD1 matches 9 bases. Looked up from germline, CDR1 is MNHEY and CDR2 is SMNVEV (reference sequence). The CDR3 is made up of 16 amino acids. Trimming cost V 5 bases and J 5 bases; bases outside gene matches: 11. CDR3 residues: CASSGQGMGVEDTQYF. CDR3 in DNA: TGTGCCAGCAGTGGACAGGGGATGGGGGTAGAAGATACGCAGTATTTT.

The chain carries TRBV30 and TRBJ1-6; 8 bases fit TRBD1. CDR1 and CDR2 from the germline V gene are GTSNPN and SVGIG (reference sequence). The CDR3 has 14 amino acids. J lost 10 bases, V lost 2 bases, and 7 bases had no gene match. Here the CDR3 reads CAWSRTGQGSPLHF. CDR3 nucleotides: TGTGCCTGGAGTCGAACCGGACAGGGCTCACCCCTCCACTTT.

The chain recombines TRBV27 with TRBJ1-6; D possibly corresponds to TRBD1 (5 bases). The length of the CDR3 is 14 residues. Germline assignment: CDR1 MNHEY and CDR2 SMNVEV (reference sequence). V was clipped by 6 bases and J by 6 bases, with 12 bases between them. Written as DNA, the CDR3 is TGTGCCAGCAGACAGGACATAAGTAATTCACCCCTCCACTTT. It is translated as CASRQDISNSPLHF.